This T cell receptor beta chain originates from a study of T cells in women clearing cervical HPV infection. Details on this clone: The read ends 3 residues early relative to the CDR3; the germline J gene fills the gap.

V dropped 5 bases and J dropped 1; count of bases not matched to a gene: 8. Germline lookup yields CDR1 DFQATT and CDR2 SNEGSKA (reference sequence). The CDR3 runs 15 residues. TCRdb keeps only in-frame clones here, not all; method: immunoSEQ multiplex PCR. This repertoire includes 45,000 to 55,000 clones. This TCR was sampled from a woman between 18 and 70 years old with a cervical HPV16 infection that either progressed to CIN3+ or cleared (not recorded which). Sequencing was performed on blood buffy coat. The J gene is TRBJ2-5, the V gene TRBV20-1, with 9 nucleotides matching TRBD2. The part of the CDR3 DNA that was read is TGCAGTGCTTCCCTTCTAGCGGGAACCCAAGAGACC. Translated: CSASLLAGTQET. The whole CDR3 protein is CSASLLAGTQETQYF.